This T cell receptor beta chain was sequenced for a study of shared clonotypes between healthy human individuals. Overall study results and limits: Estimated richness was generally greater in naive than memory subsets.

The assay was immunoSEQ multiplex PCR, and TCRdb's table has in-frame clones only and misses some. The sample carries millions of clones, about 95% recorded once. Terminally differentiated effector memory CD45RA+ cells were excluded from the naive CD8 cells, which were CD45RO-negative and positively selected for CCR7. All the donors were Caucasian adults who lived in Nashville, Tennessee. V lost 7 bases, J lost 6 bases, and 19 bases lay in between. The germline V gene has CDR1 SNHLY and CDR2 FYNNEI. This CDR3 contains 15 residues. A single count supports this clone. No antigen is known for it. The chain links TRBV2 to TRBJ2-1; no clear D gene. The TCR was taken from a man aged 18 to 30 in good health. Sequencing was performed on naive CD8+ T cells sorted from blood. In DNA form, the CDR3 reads TGTGCCAGCACGATGGTCACAAACGTCCCCAATGAGCAGTTCTTC. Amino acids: CASTMVTNVPNEQFF.